One and the same sample provided the 6 T cell receptor beta chains below, sequenced in a study of T-cell memory formation after mild COVID-19. TCRdb re-analysed the 5' RACE reads in MiXCR, keeping a single row per CDR3 protein. Of roughly 140,000 distinct CDR3 sequences in the sample, more than 13% were seen once. The sequenced sample consisted of PBMCs or a T cell subset sorted from them (not recorded which). The receptors derive from an adult woman who had mild COVID-19 (a few samples of this study predate the infection). Cell type and time point are not known.

This clonotype was counted at least ten times. V gene TRBV3-1 combines with J gene TRBJ2-1; 9 bases line up with TRBD2. CDR1 LGHDT and CDR2 YNNKEL come from the germline V gene (reference sequence). With 3 bases clipped from V and 7 bases from J, the junction kept 10 bases outside the gene matches. This CDR3 comprises 16 residues. The CDR3 region has the DNA TGTGCCAGCAGCCACGATATAGGGACTAGCTATAATGAGCAGTTCTTC. Protein sequence: CASSHDIGTSYNEQFF.

V is TRBV6-5 and J is TRBJ1-4; unclear D gene. Trimming pared 1 base from V and 3 bases from J, leaving 6 bases between. Germline V gene data show CDR1 as MNHEY and CDR2 as SVGAGI. The CDR3 loop spans 14 amino acids. The CDR3 region is CASSYLRANEKLFF. The CDR3 DNA reads as TGTGCCAGCAGTTACTTAAGGGCTAATGAAAAACTGTTTTTT.

This clonotype showed up just a few times. V is TRBV9 and J is TRBJ2-1; 8 bases agree with TRBD2. The CDR3 runs to 16 residues. With 2 bases clipped from V and 5 bases from J, the junction kept 9 bases outside the gene matches. CDR1 is SGDLS and CDR2 is YYNGEE in the germline V gene. The chain's CDR3 is CASSVGTRATHNEQFF. The CDR3 DNA is TGTGCCAGCAGCGTTGGGACTAGAGCCACTCACAATGAGCAGTTCTTC.

This clonotype turned up a few times. V and J are TRBV12-3 or TRBV12-4 and TRBJ2-2; a weak D match, TRBD2 (5 bases). This CDR3 has 12 residues. V was cut by 8 bases and J by 5 bases, with 9 bases left in between. CDR3 bases: TGTGCCAGCTGGTGGGAGACCGGGGAGCTGTTTTTT. Translated, it gives CASWWETGELFF.

The V and J genes are TRBV29-1 and TRBJ2-7; D remains ambiguous. V was shortened by 6 bases and J by 9 bases, with 21 bases between the two germline ends. CDR3 size: 13 residues. Germline loops: CDR1 SQVTM, CDR2 ANQGSEA. This chain's CDR3 is CSVKDYWGTVQYF. The CDR3 coding sequence is TGCAGCGTGAAGGATTACTGGGGTACGGTGCAGTACTTC.

The chain joins TRBV9 to TRBJ2-5, with D perhaps being TRBD1 or TRBD2 (5 bases each). Germline loops: CDR1 SGDLS, CDR2 YYNGEE. CDR3 length: 17 amino acids. Trimming removed 1 base at V and 2 bases at J, with 18 bases between. The CDR3 nucleotides read TGTGCCAGCAGCGTACAGCATACCGGGACGGGGCAAGAGACCCAGTACTTC. Translating it yields CASSVQHTGTGQETQYF. Full variable domain (outside the CDR3, taken from reference TRBV9 and TRBJ2-5): DSGVTQTPKHLITATGQRVTLRCSPRSGDLSVYWYQQSLDQGLQFLIQYYNGEERAKGNILERFSAQQFPDLHSELNLSSLELGDSALYFCASSVQHTGTGQETQYFGPGTRLLVL.